The text below deals with one T cell receptor (beta chain). The data belong to a study of cytomegalovirus exposure and HLA in healthy donors. The PCR contained 60 Vbeta and 13 Jbeta primers. Repertoires were generated with immunoSEQ multiplex PCR, while TCRdb's copy carries only in-frame clones and drops some. The table has 150,000 to 200,000 clones, 60% to 85% seen once; the top ten hold 0.95% to 1.4%. This TCR derives from a woman aged 40-49 years in good health and CMV-seronegative. The sample comprised PBMCs.

The CDR3 sequence is CASSVDVGGFYEQFF. CDR3 bases: TGTGCCAGCAGCGTAGACGTGGGAGGGTTCTATGAGCAGTTCTTC. The chain recombines TRBV9 with TRBJ2-1, with 7 bases fitting TRBD2. This CDR3 spans 15 amino acids. V shed 0 bases, J shed 8 bases, and the junction held 8 bases outside the gene matches. From germline, CDR1 is SGDLS and CDR2 YYNGEE.